A selection of T cell receptor beta chains follows, all from one sample in a study of identical twins. In TCRdb, the 5' RACE reads were re-called with MiXCR into one record per CDR3 protein. The data contain around 1.7 million distinct CDR3 sequences, under 35% of them singletons. Specimen: cord blood. The receptor source for this set is a newborn girl in good health. Each CDR3 is given with its conserved first and last residue. A D gene is named only where the DNA matches it firmly. For some rows the clone size is stated as once, few or many, or as a class when expanded; others skip it.

NA	TRBV12-3/TRBV12-4	TRBJ1-2	few	CASTLDSANYGYTF	TGTGCCAGCACGCTTGACAGCGCCAACTATGGCTACACCTTC
NA	TRBV5-1	TRBJ2-6	NA	CASSLGQLASGANVLTF	TGCGCCAGCAGCTTGGGACAGCTCGCCTCTGGGGCCAACGTCCTGACTTTC
NA	TRBV5-6	TRBJ2-5	NA	CASSLLPPVETQYF	TGTGCCAGCAGCTTACTCCCTCCGGTCGAGACCCAGTACTTC
TRBD2	TRBV20-1	TRBJ2-7	once	CSARTSGEKSSYNEQYF	TGCAGTGCTCGGACTAGCGGGGAAAAGAGCTCCTACAATGAGCAGTACTTC
NA	TRBV20-1	TRBJ2-1	NA	CSAARVDYRGDPEQFF	TGCAGTGCGGCTCGAGTTGACTACCGAGGGGACCCGGAGCAGTTCTTC
NA	TRBV12-3/TRBV12-4	TRBJ1-1	NA	CASSFMGYTTEAFF	TGTGCCAGCAGTTTTATGGGGTATACAACTGAAGCTTTCTTT
TRBD1	TRBV12-3/TRBV12-4	TRBJ2-5	many	CASSQQPGGGETQYF	TGTGCCAGCAGCCAACAGCCAGGGGGCGGAGAGACCCAGTACTTC
NA	TRBV12-3/TRBV12-4	TRBJ2-1	NA	CASSRQGLSGSSYNEQFF	TGTGCCAGCAGCCGACAGGGGTTGAGCGGGAGCTCCTACAATGAGCAGTTCTTC
NA	TRBV12-3/TRBV12-4	TRBJ2-1	few	CASSLYRHNEQFF	TGTGCCAGCAGTTTATACAGGCACAATGAGCAGTTCTTC
TRBD2	TRBV10-3	TRBJ2-2	NA	CAISEPTSGVGTGELFF	TGTGCCATCAGTGAGCCTACTAGCGGGGTAGGCACCGGGGAGCTGTTTTTT
TRBD1	TRBV5-6	TRBJ2-7	NA	CASSLLGTDLYEQYF	TGTGCCAGCAGCCTCCTTGGGACAGACCTCTACGAGCAGTACTTC
TRBD2	TRBV12-3/TRBV12-4	TRBJ2-7	NA	CASRGLAGSSYNEQYF	TGTGCCAGCAGGGGACTAGCGGGAAGTTCCTACAATGAGCAGTACTTC
TRBD1	TRBV15	TRBJ2-1	few	CATSREGSGGNEQFF	TGTGCCACCAGCAGAGAGGGGTCAGGGGGCAATGAGCAGTTCTTC
NA	TRBV9	TRBJ2-1	NA	CASSIGPLPDNEQFF	TGTGCCAGCAGCATAGGGCCCCTCCCAGACAATGAGCAGTTCTTC
NA	TRBV7-2	TRBJ2-7	many	CASSALNEQYF	TGTGCCAGCAGCGCCCTAAACGAGCAGTACTTC
NA	TRBV20-1	TRBJ2-7	NA	CSASSRNSYEQYF	TGCAGTGCTAGTAGCAGGAACTCCTACGAGCAGTACTTC
NA	TRBV5-1	TRBJ2-4	few	CASSLILAGIPIQYF	TGCGCCAGCAGCTTAATTCTAGCCGGAATCCCCATTCAGTACTTC
TRBD2	TRBV7-9	TRBJ2-3	NA	CASSFYRASGRVGTDTQYF	TGTGCCAGCAGCTTCTACAGGGCTAGCGGGAGGGTTGGCACAGATACGCAGTATTTT
NA	TRBV5-1	TRBJ2-1	NA	CASSLERGSYNGQFF	TGCGCCAGCAGCTTGGAGAGGGGCTCCTACAATGGGCAGTTCTTC
TRBD1	TRBV12-3/TRBV12-4	TRBJ1-5	NA	CASSRTGDYSNQPQHF	TGTGCCAGCAGCCGGACAGGGGATTATAGCAATCAGCCCCAGCATTTT
NA	TRBV25-1	TRBJ1-3	NA	CASRSGHTPGNTIYF	TGTGCCAGCAGATCCGGACACACTCCTGGAAACACCATATATTTT
NA	TRBV5-1	TRBJ1-1	many	CASSLNTEAFF	TGTGCCAGCAGCTTGAACACTGAAGCTTTCTTT